One and the same sample provided the 14 T cell receptor beta chains below, sequenced in a study of T cell repertoires in cytomegalovirus infection. From the reads, TCRdb called clonotypes with MiXCR, one entry per CDR3 protein. The table has 200,000 to 300,000 distinct CDR3 sequences, approximately 10% seen once. The sample was PBMCs. These receptors were obtained from a human donor in good health (CMV status not recorded). Some clones in this sample may be carry-over from other donors' samples.

This clonotype has at least ten counts. The chain employs TRBV20-1 and TRBJ1-1; TRBD1 aligns across 10 bases. V shed 0 bases, J shed 6 bases, and the junction held 13 bases outside the gene matches. CDR3 length: 17 amino acids. Germline loops: CDR1 DFQATT, CDR2 SNEGSKA (reference sequence). The CDR3 is CSARDLLQTGGAAEAFF. For the CDR3, the DNA is TGCAGTGCTAGAGATCTCCTTCAGACAGGGGGCGCGGCTGAAGCTTTCTTT.

The V call is TRBV12-3 or TRBV12-4, the J call TRBJ2-7; D is perhaps TRBD1 (6 bases). V was pared by 7 bases and J by 9 bases, with 16 bases between. This CDR3 comprises 12 residues. DNA of the CDR3: TGTGCCAGCACCAAAAGGGGGTTACGGCAGTACTTC. This encodes CASTKRGLRQYF.

This sequence joins TRBV6-6 and TRBJ1-1; perhaps TRBD1 as D (6 bases). V dropped 9 bases and J dropped 3 bases, with 11 bases sitting between them. CDR1 and CDR2 (germline): MNHNY, SVGAGI (reference sequence). CDR3 size: 12 residues. The CDR3 DNA sequence: TGTGCCAGTCCGGACAGATACACTGAAGCTTTCTTT. Translated: CASPDRYTEAFF.

This clonotype was observed at least ten times. This sequence joins TRBV10-2 and TRBJ1-5; possibly TRBD1 for D (5 bases). From germline, CDR1 is WSHSY and CDR2 SAAADI. V was shortened by 5 bases and J by 9 bases, with 17 bases between the two germline ends. The CDR3 contains 14 residues. The CDR3 DNA is TGCGCCAGCAGTCAGACAGAGGGGTTAAGGCCCCAGCATTTT. This gives the protein CASSQTEGLRPQHF.

This clonotype occurred many times. The chain is built from TRBV7-2 and TRBJ2-7; 7 nucleotides match TRBD2. Trimming took 5 bases from V and 5 from J; bases not matched to a gene: 9. In germline, CDR1 is SGHTA, CDR2 FQGNSA. The CDR3 loop spans 14 amino acids. The CDR3 nucleotides read TGTGCCAGCAGCCCTCCACCGGGACTAAACGAGCAGTACTTC. It translates to CASSPPPGLNEQYF.

This clonotype was counted at least ten times. This rearrangement joins TRBV29-1 to TRBJ2-6, with unresolved D. Germline V gene lookup returns CDR1 SQVTM and CDR2 ANQGSEA. The V and J ends lost 4 bases and 2 bases respectively, with 12 bases between them. CDR3 size: 15 residues. The CDR3 protein is CSVVGQTTGANVLTF. The CDR3 nucleotides read TGCAGCGTTGTGGGTCAGACGACTGGGGCCAACGTCCTGACTTTC.

This clonotype turned up a few times. The rearrangement links TRBV4-1 to TRBJ2-6; D is perhaps TRBD1 (6 bases). Germline CDR1 and CDR2: MGHRA and YSYEKL. V shed 2 bases and J shed 5 bases, with 19 bases lying between them. The CDR3 sequence is 18 residues long. This chain's CDR3 is CASSQPRDTHERANVLTF. CDR3 in DNA: TGCGCCAGCAGCCAACCCAGGGACACCCACGAGAGGGCCAACGTCCTGACTTTC.

The chain links TRBV30 to TRBJ1-2, with no clear D. V dropped 4 bases and J dropped 6 bases, with 15 bases sitting between them. This CDR3 comprises 13 residues. Germline CDR1 is GTSNPN and CDR2 is SVGIG (reference sequence). CDR3 nucleotides: TGTGCCTGGACCCTACGGTACAGCGATGGCTACACCTTC. This encodes CAWTLRYSDGYTF.

Many counts were recorded for this clonotype. The junction differs from germline at one of its ends, possibly a read error. The rearrangement joins TRBV7-7 to TRBJ2-7; either TRBD1 or TRBD2 may supply D (5 bases each). Germline V CDR1 and CDR2: SSHAT, FNYEAQ (reference sequence). This CDR3 has 15 amino acids. The CDR3 loop is CASSLGQGVSYEQYF. CDR3 DNA: TGTGCTAGCAGCTTAGGCCAGGGAGTTTCCTACGAGCAGTACTTC.

This clonotype came up many times. The chain has TRBV11-2 and TRBJ2-1; possibly TRBD2 for D (5 bases). Germline CDR1 and CDR2: SGHAT and FQNNGV. The CDR3 totals 15 residues. Trimming took off 5 bases at V and 4 bases at J, with 15 bases between the two ends. CDR3 sequence: CASSGGGRAYNEQFF. CDR3 DNA: TGTGCCAGCAGCGGAGGCGGCAGAGCTTACAATGAGCAGTTCTTC.

This clonotype was detected ten times or more. The chain combines TRBV7-8 with TRBJ1-5; maybe TRBD1 (6 bases). The germline CDR1 and CDR2 sequences are SGHVS and FQNEAQ. The CDR3 extends over 13 amino acids. V dropped 6 bases and J dropped 7 bases, with 13 bases sitting between them. The CDR3 sequence: CASRSGQRQPQHF. In DNA form, the CDR3 reads TGTGCCAGCAGATCAGGACAGCGGCAGCCCCAGCATTTT. The whole variable domain, filled in from reference TRBV7-8 and TRBJ1-5, reads GAGVSQSPRYKVAKRGQDVALRCDPISGHVSLFWYQQALGQGPEFLTYFQNEAQLDKSGLPSDRFFAERPEGSVSTLKIQRTQQEDSAVYLCASRSGQRQPQHFGDGTRLSIL.

This clonotype was observed many times. The chain couples TRBV11-3 to TRBJ2-7; D is possibly TRBD1 (6 bases). The germline gives CDR1 SGHNT, CDR2 YENEEA. Trimming removed 5 bases from V and 3 bases from J, with 11 bases in between. CDR3 length: 13 residues. CDR3 in DNA: TGTGCCAGCAGCCCCCGGGACAACTACGAGCAGTACTTC. Protein sequence: CASSPRDNYEQYF.

This clonotype was observed once. V usage is TRBV30 and J usage is TRBJ1-5; no firm D call. V dropped 4 bases and J dropped 2 bases, with 12 bases sitting between them. The CDR3 length is 14 residues. Germline V gene sequence: CDR1 GTSNPN, CDR2 SVGIG (reference sequence). Written as DNA, the CDR3 is TGTGCCTGGAATCTTGGGCAGGGCAATCAGCCCCAGCATTTT. Encoded protein: CAWNLGQGNQPQHF.

The rearrangement links TRBV11-2 to TRBJ1-1; D remains unclear. The V end was cut by 1 base, the J end by 0 bases, with 12 bases between. The CDR3 consists of 16 residues. The V gene's germline CDR1 is SGHAT and CDR2 FQNNGV. DNA for the CDR3: TGTGCCAGCAGCTTAGCCCAAGTCCTCATGAACACTGAAGCTTTCTTT. Translated: CASSLAQVLMNTEAFF.